These T cell receptor beta chains were read from a single sample in a study of early T cells in non-severe SARS-CoV-2 infection. TCRdb fed the 5' RACE reads into MiXCR, producing one record per CDR3 protein. The repertoire holds tens of thousands of distinct CDR3 sequences, with 12% as singletons. Sequenced input: whole blood. The source is an adult who was a healthcare worker with PCR-confirmed SARS-CoV-2 infection or an uninfected control (not recorded which). Each CDR3 is given without its conserved first and last residue.

CDR3 protein: SAGTGIHNYGYT
V gene: TRBV20-1
J gene: TRBJ1-2

CDR3 protein: ASSLFGVDQETQY
V gene: TRBV11-2
J gene: TRBJ2-5

CDR3 protein: ASSLNEKLF
V gene: TRBV28
J gene: TRBJ1-4

CDR3 protein: ASSPSQGNSLH
V gene: TRBV11-2
J gene: TRBJ1-6

CDR3 protein: ASRRGGYSYEQY
V gene: TRBV7-2
J gene: TRBJ2-7

CDR3 protein: ASTEREPSYNEQF
V gene: TRBV2
J gene: TRBJ2-1

CDR3 protein: ASSEQDTQY
V gene: TRBV2
J gene: TRBJ2-3

CDR3 protein: SVEGRTGNIEAF
V gene: TRBV29-1
J gene: TRBJ1-1

CDR3 protein: ASSSLGRYSNQPQH
V gene: TRBV6-5
J gene: TRBJ1-5

CDR3 protein: ASSFSDNYGYT
V gene: TRBV7-8
J gene: TRBJ1-2

CDR3 protein: ASSFDGRLQETQY
V gene: TRBV27
J gene: TRBJ2-5

CDR3 protein: ASRRGSGSSYNEQF
V gene: TRBV2
J gene: TRBJ2-1

CDR3 protein: ASSAPSGLSTDTQY
V gene: TRBV10-1
J gene: TRBJ2-3

CDR3 protein: ASIGPGQHSGANVLT
V gene: TRBV6-2/TRBV6-3
J gene: TRBJ2-6

CDR3 protein: ASSESQSTYNEQF
V gene: TRBV2
J gene: TRBJ2-1

CDR3 protein: ASSQELAQGARTGELF
V gene: TRBV4-2
J gene: TRBJ2-2

CDR3 protein: ASSENGNTGELF
V gene: TRBV25-1
J gene: TRBJ2-2

CDR3 protein: ASSSFSGETQY
V gene: TRBV7-2
J gene: TRBJ2-5

CDR3 protein: ASSFPLAGASDTQY
V gene: TRBV11-2
J gene: TRBJ2-3

CDR3 protein: ASSQDHFQETQY
V gene: TRBV3-1
J gene: TRBJ2-5

CDR3 protein: AWSAPGGGNSPLH
V gene: TRBV30
J gene: TRBJ1-6

CDR3 protein: ASSYSMGGITDTQY
V gene: TRBV6-5
J gene: TRBJ2-3

CDR3 protein: ASSSISETAEAF
V gene: TRBV6-5
J gene: TRBJ1-1

CDR3 protein: ASSGQGSYNEQF
V gene: TRBV2
J gene: TRBJ2-1

CDR3 protein: SARASSGSPDTQY
V gene: TRBV20-1
J gene: TRBJ2-3

CDR3 protein: ASSTPKGRGSSTDTQY
V gene: TRBV9
J gene: TRBJ2-3

CDR3 protein: ASRLSGSGSTGELF
V gene: TRBV28
J gene: TRBJ2-2

CDR3 protein: ASSRTSGTYEQY
V gene: TRBV12-3/TRBV12-4
J gene: TRBJ2-7

CDR3 protein: ASINLPGQGAYEQY
V gene: TRBV19
J gene: TRBJ2-7

CDR3 protein: ASSQVSGSGEQY
V gene: TRBV14
J gene: TRBJ2-7

CDR3 protein: ASREQGTNEKLF
V gene: TRBV28
J gene: TRBJ1-4

CDR3 protein: ASSFTGTGELF
V gene: TRBV7-2
J gene: TRBJ1-4

CDR3 protein: ASSLAVGTGELF
V gene: TRBV5-5
J gene: TRBJ2-2

CDR3 protein: SVATQIGETQY
V gene: TRBV29-1
J gene: TRBJ2-5

CDR3 protein: ASSAMTSVSSYNEQF
V gene: TRBV7-2
J gene: TRBJ2-1

CDR3 protein: SDRTGDHGYT
V gene: TRBV20-1
J gene: TRBJ1-2

CDR3 protein: ASGLGHRSDEQF
V gene: TRBV7-9
J gene: TRBJ2-1

CDR3 protein: ATRSTGGLNEQF
V gene: TRBV24-1
J gene: TRBJ2-1

CDR3 protein: ASSQDPAGQGEGYT
V gene: TRBV4-3
J gene: TRBJ1-2

CDR3 protein: ASSLGQGFSDTQY
V gene: TRBV5-1
J gene: TRBJ2-3

CDR3 protein: ASLPGRYHQETQY
V gene: TRBV7-9
J gene: TRBJ2-5

CDR3 protein: SVGQGAHEQY
V gene: TRBV29-1
J gene: TRBJ2-7

CDR3 protein: ASSYLRQGSSYNEQF
V gene: TRBV6-5
J gene: TRBJ2-1

CDR3 protein: ATSTTGPNEKLF
V gene: TRBV15
J gene: TRBJ1-4

CDR3 protein: ASSVNPLGFVNEQF
V gene: TRBV9
J gene: TRBJ2-1

CDR3 protein: ASSQRTSNQPQH
V gene: TRBV19
J gene: TRBJ1-5

CDR3 protein: ASSLVILGSGELF
V gene: TRBV28
J gene: TRBJ2-2

CDR3 protein: ASSEARSPETQY
V gene: TRBV6-1
J gene: TRBJ2-5

CDR3 protein: ASSADLNTEAF
V gene: TRBV7-6
J gene: TRBJ1-1

CDR3 protein: ASSLGREAF
V gene: TRBV7-2
J gene: TRBJ1-1

CDR3 protein: ASSYGTYDYNEQF
V gene: TRBV4-1
J gene: TRBJ2-1

CDR3 protein: AWSPGEFYEQY
V gene: TRBV30
J gene: TRBJ2-7

CDR3 protein: AWGRQTIIHEQY
V gene: TRBV30
J gene: TRBJ2-7

CDR3 protein: ASSPGTGSDTQY
V gene: TRBV2
J gene: TRBJ2-3

CDR3 protein: SADTAGYNEQF
V gene: TRBV20-1
J gene: TRBJ2-1